This record covers a single TCR beta chain. Its matching antigen is unknown. This entry is derived from a study of CD8 T cells in Susac syndrome. Broader study findings: Clonal expansion was not observed in the Susac syndrome CD4+ T cell repertoires.

Negative isolation was used for CD8+ and CD4+ T cells and FACS enrichment for TEMRA cells. Reverse transcription of roughly 0.5 to 1 ug RNA used random hexamers. The TCR beta CDR3 was amplified by immunoSEQ multiplex PCR across 54 Vbeta, 13 Jbeta. TCRdb redid the calling of the immunoSEQ multiplex PCR reads with MiXCR, one entry per CDR3 protein. The sample lists some 180,000 distinct CDR3 sequences; roughly 94% were seen once. Germline assignment: CDR1 ENHRY and CDR2 SYGVKD. The V gene end was trimmed by 11 bases and the J gene end by 6 bases; junction bases not matched to a gene: 13. The CDR3 length is 14 residues.

The rearrangement joins TRBV10-3 to TRBJ2-1; 7 positions agree with TRBD2. This sequence originates from a human donor with Susac syndrome. Sequencing was done on a sample of CD4+ T cells from PBMCs. For the CDR3, the DNA is TGTGCCCTGGGGGGAGCGGGATCCCGCAATGAGCAGTTCTTC. Residues: CALGGAGSRNEQFF.